The following is a T cell receptor (beta chain) sequence with its context. This specimen comes from a study of blood T cell repertoires in COVID-19. Background on the study: From T cells, B-cell-depleted T cells, or PBMCs came the material, which was cDNA or gDNA.

TCRdb's copy holds only in-frame clones and misses some; the assay was immunoSEQ multiplex PCR. Among 250,000 to 350,000 clones listed, approximately 84% were seen once. V lost 5 bases to trimming and J lost 4 bases, with 22 bases between them. CDR1 and CDR2 (germline): LGHDT, YNNKEL (reference sequence). This CDR3 region has 17 residues. The sequence came from a human donor with COVID-19, enrolled during active disease. The donor label of this sample is uncertain. Sample: peripheral blood. This chain uses TRBV3-1 (or the pseudogene TRBV3-2) with TRBJ2-3; the D gene is possibly TRBD2 (5 bases). The CDR3 loop is CASSTNRADPGADTQYF. CDR3 nucleotides: TGTGCCAGCAGCACAAATAGGGCGGACCCCGGGGCAGATACGCAGTATTTT.